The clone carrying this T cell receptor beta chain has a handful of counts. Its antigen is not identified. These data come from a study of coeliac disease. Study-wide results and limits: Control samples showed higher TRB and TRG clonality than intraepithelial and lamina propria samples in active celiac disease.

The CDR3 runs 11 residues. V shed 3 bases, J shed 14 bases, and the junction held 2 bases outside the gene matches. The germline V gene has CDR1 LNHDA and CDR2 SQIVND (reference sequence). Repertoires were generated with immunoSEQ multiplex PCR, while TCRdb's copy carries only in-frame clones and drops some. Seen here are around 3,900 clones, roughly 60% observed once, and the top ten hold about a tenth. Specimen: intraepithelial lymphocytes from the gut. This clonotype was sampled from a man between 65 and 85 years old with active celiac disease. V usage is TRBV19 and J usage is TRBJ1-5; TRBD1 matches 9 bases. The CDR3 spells CASSMGTGKHF. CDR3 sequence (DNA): TGTGCCAGTAGTATGGGGACAGGGAAGCATTTT.